This paragraph covers one TCR beta chain sequence. V lost 8 bases and J lost 8; bases outside the gene matches: 12. The V gene's germline CDR1 is MRHNA and CDR2 SNTAGT. The CDR3 contains 15 residues. The sample comes from a study of cytotoxic CD8 clonotypes in ibrutinib-treated CLL. Libraries were prepared by immunoSEQ multiplex PCR; TCRdb keeps only in-frame clonotypes and omits some of them. The table has 300,000 or so clones, over 60% seen once; the top ten hold about 5.9%. This receptor was obtained from a human donor with chronic lymphocytic leukemia. This sample comprised PBMCs, obtained after 36 months of ibrutinib treatment. The rearrangement joins TRBV6-4 to TRBJ2-1; 10 bases match TRBD2. The CDR3 coding sequence is TGTGCCAGCCGACTCTCTAGCGGGAGTTTCTATGAGCAGTTCTTC. It yields the protein CASRLSSGSFYEQFF.